This T cell receptor beta chain was captured by sequencing in a study of blood T cell repertoires in COVID-19. Study summary: The United States, Italy and Spain provided the acute and convalescent COVID-19 samples. Sources were T cells, B-cell-depleted T cells, or PBMCs; the material itself was cDNA or gDNA.

How the authors handled the data: Estimation of nucleated cell counts was performed using reference gene primer amplification. TCRdb keeps only in-frame clones here, not all; method: immunoSEQ multiplex PCR. V, J and clone size are those of that table, while D and trimming were read from the DNA. The data show approximately 190,000 clones, about nine tenths seen once. Sequences were obtained from peripheral blood. The clonotype was recovered from a man at least 80 years old with acute or convalescent COVID-19.

The CDR3 sequence is CASSSHSTGELFF. The CDR3 bases are TGTGCCAGCAGCTCACACAGCACCGGGGAGCTGTTTTTT. V usage is TRBV7-3 and J usage is TRBJ2-2; D is unresolved. The CDR3 contains 13 residues. Germline V gene data show CDR1 as SGHTA and CDR2 as FQGTGA. With 4 bases removed from V and 4 bases from J, the gap between germline ends came to 7 bases.